These 10 T cell receptor beta chains were all obtained from the same sample, sequenced in a study of OX40 agonist ivuxolimab in advanced cancers. The library was produced with the immunoSEQ multiplex PCR assay. The source is immuneACCESS, and TCRdb retained only in-frame sequences with V and J called. Part of the clones is not carried over; for the studies checked, unresolved V genes explain less than half of this, and the remainder is unexplained. This sample gives around 89,000 clones in total; approximately 90% of them show up just once. The ten largest account for approximately 0.7% of the sample. This specimen consisted of CD4+ or CD8+ T cells sorted from blood, obtained in a trial of the OX40 agonist ivuxolimab. Source of these receptors: an adult with an advanced solid tumor such as melanoma, head and neck, liver or kidney cancer.

The rearrangement uses TRBV11-3 and TRBJ2-1; a possible D gene is TRBD1 (6 bases). The V gene lost 5 bases and the J gene lost 9 bases, with 8 bases spanning the gap. The CDR3 spans 11 residues. Germline CDR1 reads SGHNT; CDR2 reads YENEEA. CDR3 DNA: TGTGCCAGCAGCCTAGGGGGTGAGCAGTTCTTC. This codes for CASSLGGEQFF.

This chain links TRBV9 with TRBJ2-1, with 12 bases identical to TRBD2. The CDR3 is 16 amino acids. V shed 3 bases and J 4 bases; nucleotides not matched to a gene: 5. Germline values: CDR1 SGDLS, CDR2 YYNGEE. The CDR3 coding sequence is TGTGCCAGCAGCGCTCTAGGACTAGCGGGGTACAATGAGCAGTTCTTC. Its protein product is CASSALGLAGYNEQFF.

This clone was seen a handful of times. The chain couples TRBV19 to TRBJ2-7; D assignment may be TRBD1 or TRBD2 (5 bases each). Trimming took 3 bases from V and 3 from J, leaving 9 bases between them. Germline values: CDR1 LNHDA, CDR2 SQIVND (reference sequence). This CDR3 has 13 amino acids. This CDR3 reads CASSIGAYYEQYF. The CDR3, as DNA: TGTGCCAGTAGTATCGGGGCCTACTACGAGCAGTACTTC.

V usage is TRBV2 and J usage is TRBJ1-1; D uncertain. With 2 bases removed from V and 5 bases from J, the gap between germline ends came to 9 bases. This CDR3 spans 13 amino acids. CDR1 is SNHLY and CDR2 is FYNNEI in the germline V gene. CDR3 bases: TGTGCCAGCAGTGAATTGGTAGATACTGAAGCTTTCTTT. Translating it yields CASSELVDTEAFF. The variable domain in full, completed from reference TRBV2 and TRBJ1-1, reads EPEVTQTPSHQVTQMGQEVILRCVPISNHLYFYWYRQILGQKVEFLVSFYNNEISEKSEIFDDQFSVERPDGSNFTLKIRSTKLEDSAMYFCASSELVDTEAFFGQGTRLTVV.

This rearrangement joins TRBV30 to TRBJ2-1; 10 bases line up with TRBD2. The CDR3 runs to 14 residues. Germline loops: CDR1 GTSNPN, CDR2 SVGIG (reference sequence). V was pared by 3 bases and J by 3 bases, with 2 bases of the junction left unmatched. This chain's CDR3 is CAWSERGGYNEQFF. CDR3 sequence (DNA): TGTGCCTGGAGCGAGCGGGGGGGCTACAATGAGCAGTTCTTC.

J is TRBJ2-7 and V is TRBV19; 7 bases are shared with TRBD1. V was clipped by 4 bases and J by 0 bases; unmatched bases: 6. The CDR3 loop spans 15 amino acids. CDR1 is LNHDA, CDR2 SQIVND, per germline (reference sequence). This chain's CDR3 is CASSTGTASSYEQYF. The CDR3 region has the DNA TGTGCCAGTAGTACCGGGACAGCGAGCTCCTACGAGCAGTACTTC. The whole variable domain, remainder taken from reference TRBV19 and TRBJ2-7, is DGGITQSPKYLFRKEGQNVTLSCEQNLNHDAMYWYRQDPGQGLRLIYYSQIVNDFQKGDIAEGYSVSREKKESFPLTVTSAQKNPTAFYLCASSTGTASSYEQYFGPGTRLTVT.

This clone has only a few counts. V and J are TRBV7-6 and TRBJ2-3; D gene uncertain. The CDR3 has 14 amino acids. V lost 3 bases, J lost 3 bases, and 10 bases lay in between. CDR1 is SGHVS, CDR2 FNYEAQ, per germline. The CDR3 sequence: CASSFEKETDTQYF. The CDR3 coding sequence is TGTGCCAGCAGCTTTGAAAAGGAAACAGATACGCAGTATTTT.

As for this clone: This same CDR3 is encoded by further DNA sequences in the sample. The chain couples TRBV5-1 to TRBJ2-7; 9 bases agree with TRBD1. The germline CDR1 and CDR2 sequences are SGHRS and YFSETQ. This CDR3 spans 14 amino acids. V shed 3 bases, J shed 2 bases, and the junction held 3 bases outside the gene matches. This CDR3 reads CASSWGQGPYEQYF. CDR3 sequence (DNA): TGCGCCAGCAGCTGGGGACAGGGACCCTACGAGCAGTACTTC.

The chain uses TRBV28 and TRBJ1-5, with D uncertain. V gave up 10 bases and J gave up 10 bases, with 8 bases separating them. The germline V gene has CDR1 MDHEN and CDR2 SYDVKM. The CDR3 totals 9 residues. DNA of the CDR3: TGTGCCACCCCACGACCCCAGCATTTT. Translating gives CATPRPQHF.

Only a few counts were recorded for this clone. The chain combines TRBV7-2 with TRBJ1-1, with no clear D. Trimming shortened V by 1 base and J by 1 base, and 4 bases separated the two germline ends. The CDR3 contains 13 residues. CDR1 and CDR2 from the germline V gene are SGHTA and FQGNSA. This chain's CDR3 is CASSLDRNTEAFF. In DNA form, the CDR3 reads TGTGCCAGCAGCTTAGACCGGAACACTGAAGCTTTCTTT.